These 16 T cell receptor beta chains came from one sample sequenced in a study of human T cells and chemical hapten exposure. TCRdb used MiXCR to reprocess the RACE reads, holding one entry per CDR3 protein. Of approximately 320,000 distinct CDR3 sequences in the sample, approximately 5% were seen once. Time point: pre-sensitization, week 0. As to treatment: therapeutic diphenylcyclopropenone sensitization with weekly scalp DPC. Sequenced material: whole blood, taken in connection with sensitization to the hapten diphenylcyclopropenone (DPC). Receptors were obtained from a young woman with alopecia areata. Some clones in this sample may be carry-over from other donors' samples.

The rearrangement joins TRBV27 to TRBJ2-3, with 7 bases that match TRBD2. With 4 bases clipped from V and 4 bases from J, the junction kept 5 bases outside the gene matches. CDR3 length equals 14 residues. The germline V gene has CDR1 MNHEY and CDR2 SMNVEV (reference sequence). The CDR3 loop is CASSSQTSADTQYF. The CDR3 region has the DNA TGTGCCAGCAGTTCCCAAACTAGCGCAGATACGCAGTATTTT.

Ten or more counts support this clonotype. The chain has TRBV11-2 and TRBJ2-3; maybe TRBD2 (6 bases). The CDR3 has 15 residues. V lost 4 bases and J lost 4, with 15 bases in between. The germline V gene encodes CDR1 SGHAT and CDR2 FQNNGV. CDR3 sequence reads: CASSWRDSTPDTQYF. CDR3 nucleotides: TGTGCCAGCAGCTGGAGGGACTCCACTCCAGATACGCAGTATTTT.

The chain combines TRBV4-3 with TRBJ1-2, with a tentative D call TRBD1 (6 bases). This CDR3 is 15 amino acids long. Per germline, CDR1 LGHNA and CDR2 YSLEER. V lost 1 base and J 8 bases, leaving 17 bases between the germline ends. The CDR3 sequence: CASSQVNMGAKGYTF. DNA for the CDR3: TGCGCCAGCAGCCAAGTGAATATGGGGGCGAAAGGCTACACCTTC.

The table lists this clonotype with a few counts. The gene calls are TRBV2 and TRBJ1-6; D gene ambiguous. Looked up from germline, CDR1 is SNHLY and CDR2 is FYNNEI. Trimming cost V 6 bases and J 0 bases, with 9 bases left between them. This CDR3 region has 15 residues. The CDR3 DNA is TGTGCCAGCAGCCCGGAGAGCTCCTATAATTCACCCCTCCACTTT. This translates into CASSPESSYNSPLHF.

This clonotype was recorded at least ten times. CDR3 nucleotide sequence: TGTGCCAGCAGACCCCCCGGGGGCCCCCGGGATACGCAGTATTTT. It codes for CASRPPGGPRDTQYF. V usage is TRBV7-9 and J usage is TRBJ2-3; either TRBD1 or TRBD2 may supply D (6 bases each). The CDR3 is 15 amino acids. V was clipped by 6 bases and J by 6 bases, with 19 bases between them. Germline CDR1 SEHNR, CDR2 FQNEAQ (reference sequence).

This clonotype was recorded a few times. The chain links TRBV15 to TRBJ1-3; 7 bases agree with TRBD1. Germline assignment: CDR1 LNHNV and CDR2 YYDKDF (reference sequence). CDR3 length: 15 amino acids. With 3 bases clipped from V and 6 bases from J, the junction kept 8 bases outside the gene matches. This CDR3 reads CATSRTGLYENTIYF. The CDR3 bases are TGTGCCACCAGCAGGACAGGGTTGTACGAAAACACCATATATTTT.

The J gene is TRBJ1-2, the V gene TRBV29-1; 10 bases line up with TRBD1. CDR3 length: 12 amino acids. V gave up 7 bases and J gave up 8 bases; unmatched junction bases: 7. From germline, CDR1 is SQVTM and CDR2 ANQGSEA. For the CDR3, the DNA is TGCAGCGCCGCGGACAGGGGGGTAGGCTACACCTTC. It is translated as CSAADRGVGYTF.

This clonotype was detected many times. V usage is TRBV3-1 and J usage is TRBJ2-3; D not certain. V was pared by 2 bases and J by 0 bases, with 12 bases between. There are 16 residues in the CDR3. Germline V lookup: CDR1 LGHDT, CDR2 YNNKEL (reference sequence). CDR3 residues: CASSQNTGLSTDTQYF. CDR3 nucleotides: TGTGCCAGCAGCCAAAACACGGGCCTTAGCACAGATACGCAGTATTTT.

The chain joins TRBV7-2 to TRBJ1-6; D perhaps matches TRBD1 (6 bases). CDR3 length equals 15 residues. Between the trimmed V and J ends, which lost 5 bases and 9 bases, there was a span of 17 bases. Germline loops: CDR1 SGHTA, CDR2 FQGNSA. CDR3 nucleotide sequence: TGTGCCAGCAGCGGCACAGGGACGCTTGGTTCACCCCTCCACTTT. This gives the protein CASSGTGTLGSPLHF.

The chain recombines TRBV11-1 with TRBJ2-1; a possible D gene is TRBD2 (6 bases). CDR3 length: 14 residues. CDR1 is SGHAT, CDR2 FQDESV, per germline (reference sequence). V shed 11 bases and J shed 0 bases, with 14 bases lying between them. The CDR3 DNA reads as TGTGCCGGCGGGGCCCGCAGCTCCTACAATGAGCAGTTCTTC. This translates into CAGGARSSYNEQFF.

This clonotype appeared many times. V gene TRBV7-9 combines with J gene TRBJ1-1; D is unresolved. The germline V gene has CDR1 SEHNR and CDR2 FQNEAQ (reference sequence). The CDR3 has 13 residues. Trimming took 4 bases from V and 6 from J, leaving 12 bases between them. The CDR3: CASSSDPGSEAFF. Written as DNA, the CDR3 is TGTGCCAGCAGCTCGGATCCTGGCTCTGAAGCTTTCTTT.

The chain joins TRBV12-3 or TRBV12-4 to TRBJ1-5; D gene ambiguous. V lost 3 bases and J 1 base, leaving 10 bases between the germline ends. The CDR3 covers 15 residues. The CDR3 nucleotides are TGTGCCAGCAGTTTTGAGGGAGGAAGCAATCAGCCCCAGCATTTT. This encodes CASSFEGGSNQPQHF.

This clonotype was found many times. V gene TRBV2 combines with J gene TRBJ2-4; D ambiguous. V lost 2 bases and J 4 bases, leaving 12 bases between the germline ends. Germline CDR1 and CDR2: SNHLY and FYNNEI. The CDR3 runs to 15 residues. The CDR3 spells CASSEHVNSKNIQYF. The CDR3 DNA is TGTGCCAGCAGTGAACACGTTAACTCTAAAAACATTCAGTACTTC.

This clonotype occurred many times. This chain links TRBV20-1 with TRBJ2-7; unclear D gene. Trimming cost V 2 bases and J 6 bases, with 17 bases left between them. This CDR3 has 14 amino acids. The germline V gene has CDR1 DFQATT and CDR2 SNEGSKA (reference sequence). CDR3 bases: TGCAGTGCTAGACTGACCGGCCCCGCCGGCGAGCAGTACTTC. Amino acids: CSARLTGPAGEQYF.

This clonotype was found many times. The chain joins TRBV20-1 to TRBJ2-7; TRBD2 agrees at 10 bases. The germline V gene encodes CDR1 DFQATT and CDR2 SNEGSKA (reference sequence). The CDR3 extends over 14 amino acids. After removal of 2 bases from V and 6 bases from J, the junction contained 7 bases not matched to a gene. The chain's CDR3 is CSARTSGVEGEQYF. CDR3 in DNA: TGCAGTGCTAGAACTAGCGGGGTGGAGGGCGAGCAGTACTTC.

This clonotype was recorded at least ten times. The J gene is TRBJ2-7, the V gene TRBV4-2; D might be TRBD2 (5 bases). The V gene lost 3 bases and the J gene lost 0 bases, with 9 bases spanning the gap. The CDR3 loop spans 14 amino acids. Germline V lookup: CDR1 LGHNA, CDR2 YNFKEQ. The CDR3 bases are TGTGCCAGCAGCCAGGAGGAGAGCTCCTACGAGCAGTACTTC. Protein: CASSQEESSYEQYF.